The clone carrying this T cell receptor (beta chain) was observed a handful of times. Its specificity is not known. Every isolated RNA sample was fully reverse transcribed, so sequencing captured expressed TCRB transcripts. Sequencing used immunoSEQ multiplex PCR; TCRdb keeps in-frame clones, though not all of them. The data show 300,000 to 450,000 clones, around 12% seen once. The data derive from a study of beta chain features in type 1 diabetes. Study observations and caveats: More deletions and fewer insertions at VDJ junctions were found in patients with type 1 diabetes. Shortening of TCRB CDR3s, moderate but significant, appeared in all four CD4+ subsets of Type 1 diabetes patients.

CDR1 is MDHEN, CDR2 SYDVKM, per germline. The CDR3 has 17 amino acids. With V trimmed by 6 bases and J by 4 bases, 9 bases remained unmatched. J is TRBJ2-7 and V is TRBV28; 16 nucleotides match TRBD2. This TCR was sampled from a woman between 18 and 29 years old with type 1 diabetes. Material for sequencing was naive CD4+ T cells from blood. CDR3 residues: CASRRMGLAGGEYEQYF. The CDR3 nucleotides read TGTGCCAGCAGACGCATGGGACTAGCGGGAGGGGAATACGAGCAGTACTTC.